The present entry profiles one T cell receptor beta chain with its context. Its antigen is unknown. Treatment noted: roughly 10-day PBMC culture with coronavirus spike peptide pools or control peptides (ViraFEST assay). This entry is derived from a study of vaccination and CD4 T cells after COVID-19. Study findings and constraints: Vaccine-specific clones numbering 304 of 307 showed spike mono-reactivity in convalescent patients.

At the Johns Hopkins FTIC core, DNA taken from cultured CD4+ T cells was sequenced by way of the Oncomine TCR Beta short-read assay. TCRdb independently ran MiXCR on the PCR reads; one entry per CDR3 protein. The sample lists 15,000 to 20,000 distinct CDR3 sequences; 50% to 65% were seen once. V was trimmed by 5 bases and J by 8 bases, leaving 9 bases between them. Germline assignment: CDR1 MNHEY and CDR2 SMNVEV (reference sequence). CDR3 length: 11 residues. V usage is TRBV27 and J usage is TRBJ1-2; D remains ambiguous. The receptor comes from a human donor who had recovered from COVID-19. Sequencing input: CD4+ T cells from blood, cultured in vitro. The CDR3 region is CASSKGHGYTF. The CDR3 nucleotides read TGTGCCAGCAGTAAAGGGCACGGCTACACCTTC.